These 8 T cell receptor beta chains were all obtained from the same sample, sequenced in a study of CXCR3-negative and CXCR3-positive naive CD8 T cells. cDNA libraries for TRB were generated by 5' RACE incorporating UMI labels. TCRdb reprocessed the 5' RACE reads and stores each CDR3 protein as one record, lacking DNA. The specimen's table records 45,000 to 55,000 distinct CDR3 sequences. Sequenced material: memory CD8+ T cells from blood. These receptors all stem from a human donor in good health. Some clones in this sample may be carry-over from other donors' samples.

The V and J genes are TRBV6-4 and TRBJ2-1; TCRdb reports TRBD2, a call that lacks DNA to check it against. The CDR3 is 14 amino acids. Germline V gives CDR1 MRHNA, CDR2 SNTAGT. The CDR3 here is CASSEGLEVDEQFF.

J is TRBJ1-6 and V is TRBV28; TCRdb lists TRBD1, though no DNA is available to test this call. The CDR3 extends over 14 amino acids. Per germline, CDR1 MDHEN and CDR2 SYDVKM. The CDR3 reads CASTLGRGRLFLHF.

The J gene is TRBJ1-6, the V gene TRBV9. CDR1 is SGDLS and CDR2 is YYNGEE in the germline V gene. There are 18 residues in the CDR3. CDR3 loop: CASSLSPTESSYNSPLHF.

The chain combines TRBV28 with TRBJ1-2; TCRdb gives TRBD1 as the D gene, but with no DNA this cannot be confirmed. Germline-derived CDR1 and CDR2 are MDHEN and SYDVKM. This CDR3 spans 17 amino acids. The CDR3 sequence: CASSPPLDRGYRDGYTF.

The chain carries TRBV5-1 and TRBJ2-7; the TRBD1 assignment by TCRdb is unverifiable without DNA. The length of the CDR3 is 14 residues. CDR1 and CDR2 from the germline V gene are SGHRS and YFSETQ. The CDR3 loop reads CASSPGTGEAEQYF. Drawing the rest from reference TRBV5-1 and TRBJ2-7, the complete variable domain is KAGVTQTPRYLIKTRGQQVTLSCSPISGHRSVSWYQQTPGQGLQFLFEYFSETQRNKGNFPGRFSGRQFSNSRSEMNVSTLELGDSALYLCASSPGTGEAEQYFGPGTRLTVT.

V and J are TRBV5-1 and TRBJ1-1; TCRdb proposes TRBD1, but this gene call is untestable without DNA. The CDR3 is 17 amino acids. Looked up from germline, CDR1 is SGHRS and CDR2 is YFSETQ. CDR3 protein: CASSRGAATDLNTEAFF.

This rearrangement joins TRBV12-3 or TRBV12-4 to TRBJ1-1; TCRdb picks TRBD1, but there is no DNA to check that call. The CDR3 contains 17 residues. This chain's CDR3 is CASSFYRTSDRISEAFF.

This clonotype is called large based on its frequency. This CDR3 is CASSEGGQNYEQYF. The chain joins TRBV2 to TRBJ2-7; lacking DNA, the TRBD1 call made by TCRdb goes unchecked. CDR1 SNHLY and CDR2 FYNNEI come from the germline V gene. This CDR3 region has 14 residues.